Included here is one T cell receptor (beta chain) sequence, with context. TCRdb's copy holds only in-frame clones and misses some; the assay was immunoSEQ multiplex PCR. The sample consists of around 67,000 clones, more than 85% of them appearing once. Autoimmune disease history or systemic immunosuppression excluded patients. The sample is drawn from a study of OX40 agonist ivuxolimab in advanced cancers. For the study at large: Intravenous ivuxolimab was administered to patients every 2 weeks at 0.01 to 10 mg/kg. Partial responses were achieved by three patients, of whom one had hepatocellular carcinoma and two had cutaneous melanoma. Dose-escalation patients' cancers were hepatocellular carcinoma, melanoma, renal cell or head and neck cancer.

Germline V lookup: CDR1 LNHDA, CDR2 SQIVND (reference sequence). V lost 4 bases, J lost 5 bases, and 11 bases lay in between. The CDR3 totals 13 residues. The sequence derives from an adult with an advanced solid tumor such as melanoma, head and neck, liver or kidney cancer. The sequencing used CD4+ or CD8+ T cells sorted from blood, collected in a trial of the OX40 agonist ivuxolimab. This rearrangement joins TRBV19 to TRBJ2-5, with D tentatively TRBD1 or TRBD2 (5 bases each). This CDR3 reads CASSKRGVETQYF. The CDR3 DNA is TGTGCCAGTAGTAAGAGGGGCGTCGAGACCCAGTACTTC.